This T cell receptor (beta chain) was sequenced in a study of blood T cell repertoires in COVID-19. V lost 4 bases to trimming and J lost 3 bases, with 15 bases between them. Germline V lookup: CDR1 MDHEN, CDR2 SYDVKM. This CDR3 spans 16 amino acids. Per the original methods: Quantification of nucleated cells was approximated via reference gene primer amplification. Profiling relied on immunoSEQ multiplex PCR, and the TCRdb table lists in-frame clones only, not all of them. That table is the source of V, J and clone size, and D and trimming were worked out from the DNA. The table records around 70,000 clones, 80% of them present only once.

This TCR derives from a man between 65 and 80 years old who had recovered from COVID-19. The chain uses TRBV28 and TRBJ1-4; D unclear. The sequenced sample consisted of peripheral blood. Written as DNA, the CDR3 is TGTGCCAGCAGTTCTCCCCGACGAGCGGCTAATGAAAAACTGTTTTTT. Its protein product is CASSSPRRAANEKLFF.